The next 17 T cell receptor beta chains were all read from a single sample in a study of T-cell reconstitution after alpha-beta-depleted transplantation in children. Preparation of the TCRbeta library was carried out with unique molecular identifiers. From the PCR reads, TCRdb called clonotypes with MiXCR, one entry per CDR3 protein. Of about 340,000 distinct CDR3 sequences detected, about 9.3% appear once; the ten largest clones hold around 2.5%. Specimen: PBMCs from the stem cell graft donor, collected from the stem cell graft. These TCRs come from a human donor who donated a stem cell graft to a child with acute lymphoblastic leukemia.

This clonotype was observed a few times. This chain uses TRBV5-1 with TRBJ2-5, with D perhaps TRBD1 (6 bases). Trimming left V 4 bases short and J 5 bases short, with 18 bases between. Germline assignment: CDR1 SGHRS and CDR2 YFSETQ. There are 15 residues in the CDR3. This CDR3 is CASSLDPGVVETQYF. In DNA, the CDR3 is TGCGCCAGCAGCCTAGATCCAGGGGTGGTGGAGACCCAGTACTTC. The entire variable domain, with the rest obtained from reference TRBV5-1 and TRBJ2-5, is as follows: KAGVTQTPRYLIKTRGQQVTLSCSPISGHRSVSWYQQTPGQGLQFLFEYFSETQRNKGNFPGRFSGRQFSNSRSEMNVSTLELGDSALYLCASSLDPGVVETQYFGPGTRLLVL.

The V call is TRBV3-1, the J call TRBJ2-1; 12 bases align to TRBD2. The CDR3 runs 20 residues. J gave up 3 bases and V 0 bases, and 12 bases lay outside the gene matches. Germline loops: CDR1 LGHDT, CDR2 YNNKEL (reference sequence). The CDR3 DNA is TGTGCCAGCAGCCAAGATTGGGGGGAACTAGCGGGAGGATACTACAATGAGCAGTTCTTC. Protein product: CASSQDWGELAGGYYNEQFF.

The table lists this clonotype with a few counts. CDR3 coding DNA: TGTGCCATCAGTGCCAGCGGGCCCAATTGGTCCTACGAGCAGTACTTC. It specifies CAISASGPNWSYEQYF. This chain connects TRBV10-3 to TRBJ2-7, with TRBD2 as a possible D gene (6 bases). CDR1 and CDR2 from the germline V gene are ENHRY and SYGVKD. CDR3 size: 16 residues. Trimming removed 4 bases from V and 1 base from J, with 17 bases in between.

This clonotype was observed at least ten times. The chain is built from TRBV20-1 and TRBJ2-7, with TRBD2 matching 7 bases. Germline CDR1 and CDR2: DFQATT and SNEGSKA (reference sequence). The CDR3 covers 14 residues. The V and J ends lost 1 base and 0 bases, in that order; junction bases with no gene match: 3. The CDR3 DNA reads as TGCAGTGCTAGAGGGGCTAGCGGCTCCTACGAGCAGTACTTC. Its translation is CSARGASGSYEQYF.

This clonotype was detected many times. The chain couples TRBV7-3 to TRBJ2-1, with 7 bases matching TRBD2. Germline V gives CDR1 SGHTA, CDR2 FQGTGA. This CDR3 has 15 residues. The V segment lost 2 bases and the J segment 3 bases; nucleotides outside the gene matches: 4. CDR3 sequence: CASSLLAGDYNEQFF. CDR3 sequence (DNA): TGTGCCAGCAGCTTATTGGCGGGAGACTACAATGAGCAGTTCTTC.

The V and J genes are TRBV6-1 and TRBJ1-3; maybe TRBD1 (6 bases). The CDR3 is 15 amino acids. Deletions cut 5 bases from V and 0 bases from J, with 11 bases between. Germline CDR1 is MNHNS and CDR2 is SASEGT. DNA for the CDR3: TGTGCCAGCAGTCGACAGGCGCTCTCTGGAAACACCATATATTTT. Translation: CASSRQALSGNTIYF.

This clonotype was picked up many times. DNA of the CDR3: TGTGCCAGCAGCTTAGGGACTAGCGGGAGGGACAGCTCCTACAATGAGCAGTTCTTC. It translates to CASSLGTSGRDSSYNEQFF. V is TRBV7-9 and J is TRBJ2-1; 15 nucleotides line up with TRBD2. The V gene end was trimmed by 1 base and the J gene end by 0 bases; junction bases not matched to a gene: 4. The germline gives CDR1 SEHNR, CDR2 FQNEAQ (reference sequence). CDR3 length: 19 residues.

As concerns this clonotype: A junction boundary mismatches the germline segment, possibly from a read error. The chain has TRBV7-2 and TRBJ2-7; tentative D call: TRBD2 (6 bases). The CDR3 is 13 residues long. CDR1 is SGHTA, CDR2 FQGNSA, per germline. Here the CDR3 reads CASSVAVSYEQYF. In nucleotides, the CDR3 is TGTGCCAGCAGCGTAGCGGTTTCCTACGAGCAGTACTTC.

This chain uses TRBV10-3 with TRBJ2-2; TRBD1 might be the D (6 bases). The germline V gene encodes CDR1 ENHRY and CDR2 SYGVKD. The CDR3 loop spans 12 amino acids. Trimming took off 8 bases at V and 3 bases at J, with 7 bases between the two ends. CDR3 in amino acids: CAIAGDTGELFF. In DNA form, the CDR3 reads TGTGCCATCGCAGGGGACACCGGGGAGCTGTTTTTT.

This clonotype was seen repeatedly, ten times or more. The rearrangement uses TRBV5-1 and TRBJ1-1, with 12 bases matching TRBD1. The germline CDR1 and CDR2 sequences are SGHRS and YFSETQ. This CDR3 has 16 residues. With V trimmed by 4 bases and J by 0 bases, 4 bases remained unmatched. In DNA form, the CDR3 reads TGCGCCAGCAGCGGGACAGGGGGCCCTATGAACACTGAAGCTTTCTTT. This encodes CASSGTGGPMNTEAFF.

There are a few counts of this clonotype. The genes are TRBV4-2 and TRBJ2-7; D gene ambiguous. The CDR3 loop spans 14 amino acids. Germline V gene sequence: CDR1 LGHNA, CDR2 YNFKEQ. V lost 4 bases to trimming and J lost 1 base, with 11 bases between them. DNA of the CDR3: TGTGCCAGCAGCCTCCACGGCGGATCCTACGAGCAGTACTTC. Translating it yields CASSLHGGSYEQYF.

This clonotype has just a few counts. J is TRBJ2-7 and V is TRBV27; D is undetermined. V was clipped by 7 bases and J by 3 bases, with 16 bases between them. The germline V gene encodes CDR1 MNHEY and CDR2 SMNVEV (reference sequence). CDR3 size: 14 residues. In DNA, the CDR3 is TGTGCCAGCAAAATAGGGCCAGTGGTCTACGAGCAGTACTTC. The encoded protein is CASKIGPVVYEQYF.

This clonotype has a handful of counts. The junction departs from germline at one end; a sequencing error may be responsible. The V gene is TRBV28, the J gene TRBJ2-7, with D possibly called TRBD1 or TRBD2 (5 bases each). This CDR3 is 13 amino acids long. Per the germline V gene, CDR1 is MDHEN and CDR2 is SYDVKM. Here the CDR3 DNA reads TGTGCCAGCAGTGAGGGACCCTCCAACGAGCAGTACTTC. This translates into CASSEGPSNEQYF.

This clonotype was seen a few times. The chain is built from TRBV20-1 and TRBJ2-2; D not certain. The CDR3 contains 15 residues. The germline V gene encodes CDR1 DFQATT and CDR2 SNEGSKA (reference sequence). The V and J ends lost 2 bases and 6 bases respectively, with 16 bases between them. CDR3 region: CSARRVKTMAGELFF. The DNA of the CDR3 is TGCAGTGCTAGACGGGTGAAGACCATGGCCGGGGAGCTGTTTTTT.

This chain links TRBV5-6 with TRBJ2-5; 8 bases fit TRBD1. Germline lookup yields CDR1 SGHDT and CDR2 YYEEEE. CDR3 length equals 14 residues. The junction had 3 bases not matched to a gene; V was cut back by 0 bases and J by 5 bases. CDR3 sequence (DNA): TGTGCCAGCAGCTTGGCAGGGGGCTGGGAGACCCAGTACTTC. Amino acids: CASSLAGGWETQYF.

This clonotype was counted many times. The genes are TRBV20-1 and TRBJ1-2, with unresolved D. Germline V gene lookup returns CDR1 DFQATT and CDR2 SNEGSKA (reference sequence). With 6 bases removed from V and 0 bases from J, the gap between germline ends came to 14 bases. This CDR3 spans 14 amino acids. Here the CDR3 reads CSALTVTTNYGYTF. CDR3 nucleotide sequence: TGCAGTGCCCTAACAGTGACCACTAACTATGGCTACACCTTC.

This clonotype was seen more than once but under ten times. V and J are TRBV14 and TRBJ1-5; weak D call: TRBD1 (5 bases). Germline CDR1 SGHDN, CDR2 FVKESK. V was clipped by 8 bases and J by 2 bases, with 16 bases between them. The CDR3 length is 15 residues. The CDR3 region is CASDPGTKRNQPQHF. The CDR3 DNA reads TGTGCCAGCGACCCGGGGACCAAGCGCAATCAGCCCCAGCATTTT. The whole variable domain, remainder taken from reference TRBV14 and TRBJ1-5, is EAGVTQFPSHSVIEKGQTVTLRCDPISGHDNLYWYRRVMGKEIKFLLHFVKESKQDESGMPNNRFLAERTGGTYSTLKVQPAELEDSGVYFCASDPGTKRNQPQHFGDGTRLSIL.